This T cell receptor beta chain was observed in a study of type 1 regulatory T cells. TCRdb used MiXCR to reprocess the reads, holding one entry per CDR3 protein. Of 20,000 to 30,000 distinct CDR3 sequences in the sample, roughly 72% were seen once. CDR1 is LGHDT, CDR2 YNNKEL, per germline (reference sequence). The V end lost 0 bases, the J end lost 4 bases, and 11 bases lay between the germline ends. There are 15 residues in the CDR3. This clonotype appeared a single time. Its antigen remains unidentified. The sequence derives from a human donor in good health. The sequenced sample was cultured T cells, either the whole culture or a sorted T cell fraction (not recorded which). Documented subset: Tr1-enriched cell product generated in vitro against host alloantigens. The chain links TRBV3-1 to TRBJ2-3; D may be TRBD2 (6 bases). The DNA of the CDR3 is TGTGCCAGCAGCCAAGATCTAGGACTACCAGATACGCAGTATTTT. This translates into CASSQDLGLPDTQYF.